In this sample, the clone carrying this TCR beta chain turned up many times. Its target is unknown. Naive CD8 sequencing libraries were generated from around 18,000 to 910,000 sorted cells, with 10%, 30% or 50% RNA as input. Sorting defined naive CD8 T cells as CD8+CD4-CCR7+CD45RA+. This specimen belongs to a study of molecular identifiers for immune sequencing clone quantification. Study at large: RNA from approximately 20,000 or 98,000 naive CD8 cells was split five ways in replicates, with four sequenced. Points from the study as a whole: Identical barcode-sharing TCR molecules could lead to underestimated sizes for highly expanded clones.

Germline CDR1 and CDR2: SNHLY and FYNNEI. Trimming removed 5 bases at V and 1 base at J, with 11 bases between. The CDR3 consists of 14 residues. TCRdb used MiXCR to reprocess the PCR reads, holding one entry per CDR3 protein. The sample carries approximately 630,000 distinct CDR3 sequences, around 25% recorded once. Specimen: naive CD8+ T cells from blood, with Jurkat cell RNA spiked in. Subset noted: FACS-sorted CD8+CD4-CCR7+CD45RA+ naive T cells. This receptor was obtained from a human donor in good health. Some libraries in this study had Jurkat cell RNA spiked in. The J gene is TRBJ2-5, the V gene TRBV2; D remains ambiguous. The CDR3 here is CASSPERAQETQYF. As DNA, the CDR3 is TGTGCCAGCAGTCCTGAGCGTGCCCAAGAGACCCAGTACTTC. Combining the CDR3 with reference TRBV2 and TRBJ2-5 gives the whole variable domain EPEVTQTPSHQVTQMGQEVILRCVPISNHLYFYWYRQILGQKVEFLVSFYNNEISEKSEIFDDQFSVERPDGSNFTLKIRSTKLEDSAMYFCASSPERAQETQYFGPGTRLLVL.